The text below deals with one TCR beta chain. CD45RO-negative cells were positively selected for CCR7, leaving out terminally differentiated effector memory CD45RA+ cells. Execution of the assay was at deep level. Libraries were prepared by immunoSEQ multiplex PCR; TCRdb keeps only in-frame clonotypes and omits some of them. The data show hundreds of thousands of clones, 95% seen once. This CDR3 region has 13 residues. CDR1 is MDHEN and CDR2 is SYDVKM in the germline V gene. The trim removed 2 bases at V and 14 bases at J, leaving 3 bases unmatched. The data were taken from a study of shared clonotypes between healthy human individuals. Study context: Used for every donor were three CD4 naive, three CD4 memory, two CD8 naive and one CD8 memory plate.

What was sequenced was naive CD8+ T cells sorted from blood. This receptor was obtained from a woman in her twenties or thirties in good health. The V gene is TRBV28, the J gene TRBJ2-1; 13 bases align to TRBD2. The CDR3 loop is CASSLGTSGMEFF. Here the CDR3 DNA reads TGTGCCAGCAGTTTAGGGACTAGCGGGATGGAGTTCTTC.